This is a list of T cell receptor beta chains from one sample in a study of T-cell reconstitution after alpha-beta-depleted transplantation in children. TCRdb re-called the PCR reads through MiXCR, storing one row per CDR3 protein. The sample includes roughly 220,000 distinct CDR3 sequences, around 7.7% of them seen just once. The specimen comprised PBMCs, mostly from graft donor cells, sampled 360 days after TCRalphabeta/CD19-depleted stem cell transplant. The receptors shown here come from a male patient aged 2 to 10 who had a stem cell transplant for acute myeloid leukemia, so the T cells may come from the graft donor. Each CDR3 is given with its conserved first and last residue. A D gene is named only where the DNA matches it firmly. Not every row has a clone size; where given, it reads once, few, many or a size class.

TGTGCCAGCAGCTTAGAGGGACAAAACACCGGGGAGCTGTTTTTT CASSLEGQNTGELFF NA TRBJ2-2 NA TRBV7-6
TGTGCCAGCAGCTCCTCGACAGGTTCCTACGAGCAGTACTTC CASSSSTGSYEQYF many TRBJ2-7 NA TRBV11-1
TGTGCCAGCAGCCTCCCCGGGACAGCTAAAGAGACCCAGTACTTC CASSLPGTAKETQYF NA TRBJ2-5 TRBD1 TRBV5-6
TGCGCCAGCAGCCGCCATCCGGGACTACCAGCCTACAATGAGCAGTTCTTC CASSRHPGLPAYNEQFF many TRBJ2-1 TRBD2 TRBV4-3
TGCGCCAGCAGCCCGACACAGGAGGGGCCCCAGCATTTT CASSPTQEGPQHF few TRBJ1-5 NA TRBV5-1
TGTGCCAGCAGCTACCAGGGTGACTATGGCTACACCTTC CASSYQGDYGYTF few TRBJ1-2 NA TRBV7-2
TGTGCCAGCAGAGCCGACCAGGGACTAGCGGGAGTAAATGAGCAGTTCTTC CASRADQGLAGVNEQFF few TRBJ2-1 TRBD2 TRBV12-3/TRBV12-4
TGTGCCAGCAGTCGGACAGGGCGGGAGCTGTTTTTT CASSRTGRELFF few TRBJ2-2 TRBD1 TRBV12-3/TRBV12-4
TGTGCCAGTCGCCCCCGCCGGGACAGGGAAGCCAAAAACATTCAGTACTTC CASRPRRDREAKNIQYF few TRBJ2-4 TRBD1 TRBV10-3
TGCAGTGCTAGAGATCAAAGGACAGGGGTGGCTGAAGCTTTCTTT CSARDQRTGVAEAFF NA TRBJ1-1 TRBD1 TRBV20-1
TGTGCCAGCAGTATTCGGTTGCTAGCGGGACTTCGGGACAATGAGCAGTTCTTC CASSIRLLAGLRDNEQFF few TRBJ2-1 TRBD2 TRBV27
TGCAGCGTGGCAACACCTCTCGGGAGCTACACCTTC CSVATPLGSYTF many TRBJ1-2 NA TRBV29-1
TGCGCCAGCAGCCACTCGACAGGGAACCGAGAACTGTTTTTT CASSHSTGNRELFF NA TRBJ1-4 TRBD1 TRBV4-1
TGCAGTGTTGTGGGGGGTGCGGGCCGACGGACCCAGTACTTC CSVVGGAGRRTQYF NA TRBJ2-5 NA TRBV20-1
TGTGCCAGCAGCCTCGATCGTATGATTACGCAGTATTTT CASSLDRMITQYF NA TRBJ2-3 NA TRBV5-5
TGTGCCAGCAGCTTAGTCGGAGCTGGAGAGACCCAGTACTTC CASSLVGAGETQYF many TRBJ2-5 NA TRBV7-9
TGCAGCGCGAGGGGGCGGGTTAACTCCTACGAGCAGTACTTC CSARGRVNSYEQYF few TRBJ2-7 TRBD1 TRBV29-1
TGCGCCAGCAGCTTAGAGCCGGCGAACACCGGGGAGCTGTTTTTT CASSLEPANTGELFF many TRBJ2-2 NA TRBV5-1
TGTGCCAGCAGGACCCGAAGCCGAGAGACCCAGTACTTC CASRTRSRETQYF few TRBJ2-5 NA TRBV12-3/TRBV12-4